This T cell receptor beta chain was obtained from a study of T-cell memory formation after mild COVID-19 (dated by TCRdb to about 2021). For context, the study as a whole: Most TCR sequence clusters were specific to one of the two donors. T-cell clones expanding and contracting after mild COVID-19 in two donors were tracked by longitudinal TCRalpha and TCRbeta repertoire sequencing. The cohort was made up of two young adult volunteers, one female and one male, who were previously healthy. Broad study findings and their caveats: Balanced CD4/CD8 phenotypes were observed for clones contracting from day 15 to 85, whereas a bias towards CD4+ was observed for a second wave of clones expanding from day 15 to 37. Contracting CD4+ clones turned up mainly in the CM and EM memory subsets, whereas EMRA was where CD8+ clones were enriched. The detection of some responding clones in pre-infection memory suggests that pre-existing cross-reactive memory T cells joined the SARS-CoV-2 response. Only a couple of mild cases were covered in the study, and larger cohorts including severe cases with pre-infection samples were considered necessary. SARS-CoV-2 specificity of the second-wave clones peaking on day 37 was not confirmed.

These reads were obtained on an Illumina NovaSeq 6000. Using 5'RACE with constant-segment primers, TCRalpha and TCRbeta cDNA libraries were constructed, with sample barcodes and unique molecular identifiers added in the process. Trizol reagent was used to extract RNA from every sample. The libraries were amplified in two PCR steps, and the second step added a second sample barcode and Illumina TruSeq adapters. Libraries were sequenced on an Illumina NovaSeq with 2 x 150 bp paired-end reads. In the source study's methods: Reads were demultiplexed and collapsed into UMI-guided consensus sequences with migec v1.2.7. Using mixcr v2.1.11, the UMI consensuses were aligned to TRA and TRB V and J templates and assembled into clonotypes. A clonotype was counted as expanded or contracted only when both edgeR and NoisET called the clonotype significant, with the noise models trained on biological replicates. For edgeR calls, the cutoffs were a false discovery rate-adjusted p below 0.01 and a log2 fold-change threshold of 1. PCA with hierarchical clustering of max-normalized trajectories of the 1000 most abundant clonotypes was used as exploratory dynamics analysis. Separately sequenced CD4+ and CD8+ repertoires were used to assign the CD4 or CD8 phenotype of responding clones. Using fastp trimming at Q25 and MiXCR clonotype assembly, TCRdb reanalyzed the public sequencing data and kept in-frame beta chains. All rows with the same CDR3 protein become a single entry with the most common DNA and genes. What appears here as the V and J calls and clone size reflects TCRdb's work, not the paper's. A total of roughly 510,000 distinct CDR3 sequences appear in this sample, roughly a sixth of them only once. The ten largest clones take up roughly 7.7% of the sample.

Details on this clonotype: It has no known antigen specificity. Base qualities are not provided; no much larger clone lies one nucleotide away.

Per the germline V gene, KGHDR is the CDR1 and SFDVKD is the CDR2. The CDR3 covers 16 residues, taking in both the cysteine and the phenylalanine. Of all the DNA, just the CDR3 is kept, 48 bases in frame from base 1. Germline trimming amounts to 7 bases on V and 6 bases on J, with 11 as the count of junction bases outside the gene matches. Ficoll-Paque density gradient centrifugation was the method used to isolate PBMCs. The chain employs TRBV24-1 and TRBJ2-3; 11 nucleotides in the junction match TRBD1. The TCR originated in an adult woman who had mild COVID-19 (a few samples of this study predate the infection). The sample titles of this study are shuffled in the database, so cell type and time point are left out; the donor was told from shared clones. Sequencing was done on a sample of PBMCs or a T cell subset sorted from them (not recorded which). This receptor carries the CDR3 CATSLPGQGVQDTQYF. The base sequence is TGTGCCACCAGCCTCCCGGGACAGGGGGTTCAGGATACGCAGTATTTT.